These 5 T cell receptor beta chains were sequenced from one sample in a study of blood T cell repertoires in COVID-19. The table came from immunoSEQ multiplex PCR; TCRdb's copy has only in-frame clones and leaves some out. The table records fewer than 20,000 clones, 90% to 95% of them present only once. The source material was peripheral blood. All receptors come from a human donor in a cohort sampled during active COVID-19.

The J gene is TRBJ1-5, the V gene TRBV6-1; perhaps TRBD1 as D (5 bases). V lost 2 bases and J 3 bases, leaving 14 bases between the germline ends. The CDR3 sequence is 16 residues long. CDR1 MNHNS and CDR2 SASEGT come from the germline V gene. This chain's CDR3 is CASSETRRGNNQPQHF. The CDR3 coding sequence is TGTGCCAGCAGTGAAACGAGGAGGGGTAACAATCAGCCCCAGCATTTT.

The rearrangement links TRBV4-3 to TRBJ2-5; D is undetermined. Trimming removed 3 bases from V and 1 base from J, with 12 bases in between. Germline assignment: CDR1 LGHNA and CDR2 YSLEER. The CDR3 loop spans 15 amino acids. The CDR3 reads CASSQAVASQETQYF. The DNA of the CDR3 is TGCGCCAGCAGCCAGGCTGTGGCTAGCCAAGAGACCCAGTACTTC.

This clone is a singleton in its sample. J is TRBJ1-1 and V is TRBV30; a weak D match, TRBD1 (5 bases). This CDR3 contains 13 residues. Per the germline V gene, CDR1 is GTSNPN and CDR2 is SVGIG (reference sequence). V lost 4 bases, J lost 8 bases, and 17 bases lay in between. This CDR3 is CAWKAGSVMEAFF. The DNA for the CDR3 is TGTGCCTGGAAGGCAGGGTCAGTTATGGAAGCTTTCTTT.

The J gene is TRBJ1-4, the V gene TRBV6-5; 8 positions agree with TRBD1. The germline CDR1 and CDR2 sequences are MNHEY and SVGAGI. J gave up 8 bases and V 6 bases, and 8 bases lay outside the gene matches. The CDR3 length is 14 residues. CDR3 region: CASSGTGLAEKLFF. As DNA, the CDR3 is TGTGCCAGCAGCGGGACAGGCCTTGCGGAAAAACTGTTTTTT.

V usage is TRBV20-1 and J usage is TRBJ2-2; D perhaps matches TRBD1 (6 bases). Germline CDR1 reads DFQATT; CDR2 reads SNEGSKA (reference sequence). The V and J ends lost 3 bases and 0 bases respectively, with 11 bases between them. There are 15 residues in the CDR3. The CDR3 DNA reads TGCAGTGCTAGTAGACCAGGGGCGAACACCGGGGAGCTGTTTTTT. Protein sequence: CSASRPGANTGELFF.